This TCR beta chain was sequenced in a study of blood T cell repertoires in COVID-19. Study in general: Samples taken during acute and convalescent COVID-19 were collected in the United States, Italy and Spain. Sample material is recorded as cDNA or gDNA derived from T cells, B-cell-depleted T cells, or PBMCs.

Method: immunoSEQ multiplex PCR; TCRdb's copy keeps in-frame clones and lacks some. The sample comprises 100,000 to 140,000 clones, 88% of which are singletons, and 5.5% to 8% rests with the top ten. Germline lookup yields CDR1 SGHNT and CDR2 YYREEE (reference sequence). The CDR3 is 16 amino acids. Germline trimming cut 4 bases from V and 5 bases from J; bases unmatched to any gene: 10. This clone was counted only a few times. The sequence came from a man between 45 and 60 years old with active or convalescent COVID-19. The sequencing sample was made of peripheral blood. This chain joins TRBV5-4 and TRBJ2-1, with 9 bases aligning to TRBD2. CDR3 protein: CASSPALAGYDNEQFF. The CDR3 region has the DNA TGTGCCAGCAGCCCAGCCCTAGCGGGATACGACAATGAGCAGTTCTTC. Combining the CDR3 with reference TRBV5-4 and TRBJ2-1 gives the whole variable domain ETGVTQSPTHLIKTRGQQVTLRCSSQSGHNTVSWYQQALGQGPQFIFQYYREEENGRGNFPPRFSGLQFPNYSSELNVNALELDDSALYLCASSPALAGYDNEQFFGPGTRLTVL.